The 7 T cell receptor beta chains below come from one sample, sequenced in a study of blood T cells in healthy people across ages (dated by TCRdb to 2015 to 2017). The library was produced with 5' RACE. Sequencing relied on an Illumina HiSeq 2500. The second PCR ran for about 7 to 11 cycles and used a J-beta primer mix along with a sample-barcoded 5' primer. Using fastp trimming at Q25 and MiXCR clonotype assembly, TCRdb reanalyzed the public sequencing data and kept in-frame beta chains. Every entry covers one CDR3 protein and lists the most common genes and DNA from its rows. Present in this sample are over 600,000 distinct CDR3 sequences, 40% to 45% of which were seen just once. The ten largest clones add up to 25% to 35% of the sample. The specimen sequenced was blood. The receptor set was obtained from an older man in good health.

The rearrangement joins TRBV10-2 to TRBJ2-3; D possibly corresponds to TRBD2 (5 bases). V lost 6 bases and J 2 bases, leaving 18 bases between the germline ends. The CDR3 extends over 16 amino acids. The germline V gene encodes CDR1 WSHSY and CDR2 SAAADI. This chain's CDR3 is CASSAAELADTDTQYF. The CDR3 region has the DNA TGCGCCAGCAGCGCCGCCGAGCTAGCAGACACAGATACGCAGTATTTT.

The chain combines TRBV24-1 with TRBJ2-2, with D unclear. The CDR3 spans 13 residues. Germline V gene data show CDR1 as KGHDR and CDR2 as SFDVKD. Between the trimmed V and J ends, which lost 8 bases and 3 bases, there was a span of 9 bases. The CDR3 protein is CATTTRDTGELFF. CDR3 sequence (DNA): TGTGCCACCACCACCCGCGACACCGGGGAGCTGTTTTTT.

The CDR3 region has the DNA TGTGCCAGCAGCCAGGGGGTGGCTAATGAAAAACTGTTTTTT. It yields the protein CASSQGVANEKLFF. The V and J genes are TRBV3-1 and TRBJ1-4; possibly TRBD1 for D (5 bases). Trimming pared 3 bases from V and 3 bases from J, leaving 8 bases between. CDR1 is LGHDT, CDR2 YNNKEL, per germline (reference sequence). The CDR3 covers 14 residues.

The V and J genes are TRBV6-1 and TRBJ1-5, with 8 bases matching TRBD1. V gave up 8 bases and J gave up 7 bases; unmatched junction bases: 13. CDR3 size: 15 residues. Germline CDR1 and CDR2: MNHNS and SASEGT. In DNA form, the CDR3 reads TGTGCCAGCTCGAAGGGGCAGGGGGCAGAACAGCCCCAGCATTTT. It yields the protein CASSKGQGAEQPQHF.

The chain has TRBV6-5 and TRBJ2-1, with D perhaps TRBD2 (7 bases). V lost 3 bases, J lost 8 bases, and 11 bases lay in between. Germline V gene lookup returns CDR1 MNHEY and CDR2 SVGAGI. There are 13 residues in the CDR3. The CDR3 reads CASSYGGADEQFF. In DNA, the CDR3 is TGTGCCAGCAGTTATGGGGGGGCGGATGAGCAGTTCTTC.

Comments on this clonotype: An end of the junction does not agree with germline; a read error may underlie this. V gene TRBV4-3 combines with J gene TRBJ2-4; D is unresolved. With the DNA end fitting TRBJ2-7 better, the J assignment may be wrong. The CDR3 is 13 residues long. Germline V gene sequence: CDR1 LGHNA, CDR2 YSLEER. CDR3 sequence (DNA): TGCGCCGGCAGCCAAGTTTGGGGTTACGAGCAGTACTTC. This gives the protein CAGSQVWGYEQYF.

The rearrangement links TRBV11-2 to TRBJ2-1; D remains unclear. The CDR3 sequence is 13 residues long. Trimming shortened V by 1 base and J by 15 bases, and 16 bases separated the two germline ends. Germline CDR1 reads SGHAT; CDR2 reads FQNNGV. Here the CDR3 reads CASSLGSRSVTFF. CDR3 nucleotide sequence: TGTGCCAGCAGCTTAGGTAGTCGTAGTGTTACGTTCTTC. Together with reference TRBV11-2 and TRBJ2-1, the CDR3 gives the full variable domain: EAGVAQSPRYKIIEKRQSVAFWCNPISGHATLYWYQQILGQGPKLLIQFQNNGVVDDSQLPKDRFSAERLKGVDSTLKIQPAKLEDSAVYLCASSLGSRSVTFFGPGTRLTVL.